This TCR beta chain was sequenced during a study of blood T cell repertoires in COVID-19. Study-wide background: Specimens from acute and convalescent COVID-19 originated in the United States, Italy and Spain. The analysed material was cDNA or gDNA that came from T cells, B-cell-depleted T cells, or PBMCs.

In germline, CDR1 is LNHDA, CDR2 SQIVND (reference sequence). V was clipped by 3 bases and J by 5 bases; unmatched bases: 6. The CDR3 runs to 14 residues. As processed by the authors: Amplification of reference gene primers was used by the study to estimate nucleated cell counts. Here immunoSEQ multiplex PCR was the method, and the copy in TCRdb shows in-frame clones only, minus some. V and J calls and clone size are given by that table; D and trimming were obtained from the DNA. The data contain about 18,000 clones, about four fifths of them singletons. The sequence was collected from a man aged 80 or over with acute or convalescent COVID-19. This chain connects TRBV19 to TRBJ1-1; 7 positions match TRBD1. Sequenced sample: peripheral blood. CDR3 bases: TGTGCCAGTAGTATGGGGGACAGCTCGACTGAAGCTTTCTTT. It translates to CASSMGDSSTEAFF.